The clone carrying this T cell receptor beta chain was seen a few times. The sample is drawn from a study of blood T cell repertoires in COVID-19. Study information: Sources were T cells, B-cell-depleted T cells, or PBMCs; the material itself was cDNA or gDNA.

Germline CDR1 is LGHDT and CDR2 is YNNKEL (reference sequence). The ends lost 1 base at V and 3 bases at J; junction bases unmatched: 3. The CDR3 consists of 15 residues. Here immunoSEQ multiplex PCR was the method, and the copy in TCRdb shows in-frame clones only, minus some. The repertoire holds around 370,000 clones, with 88% as singletons. Participants spanned ages about 18 to 95 years and resided in about 25 US areas. Recovered participants had two consecutive negative NP/OP PCR tests, healthcare professional clearance, or symptom resolution. V gene TRBV3-1 (or the pseudogene TRBV3-2) combines with J gene TRBJ1-2; 9 nucleotides agree with TRBD1. The specimen was PBMCs or T cells enriched from blood (not recorded which). This TCR derives from a woman under 30 who had recovered from COVID-19. This chain's CDR3 is CASSQGGQGDYGYTF. CDR3 nucleotides: TGTGCCAGCAGCCAAGGGGGACAGGGAGACTATGGCTACACCTTC.